These 32 T cell receptor beta chains originate from one sample sequenced in a study of radiation and T cells in renal cell carcinoma. TCRdb keeps only in-frame clones here, not all; method: immunoSEQ multiplex PCR. The table lists more than 150,000 clones, roughly 87% of them singletons. Time point here: blood 2 weeks post-SBRT. Sample treatment: 15 Gy SBRT to primary tumor, nephrectomy 4 weeks later. The sample was blood, taken from a patient whose treatment included radiotherapy and nephrectomy. The receptors come from a woman in her forties or fifties with renal cell carcinoma.

The chain is built from TRBV7-2 and TRBJ2-7; the D gene is possibly TRBD2 (7 bases). The CDR3 is 14 amino acids. V dropped 5 bases and J dropped 6 bases, with 17 bases sitting between them. Looked up from germline, CDR1 is SGHTA and CDR2 is FQGNSA. CDR3 region: CASSQDGGHPEQYF. The CDR3 DNA reads TGTGCCAGCAGCCAAGACGGGGGGCACCCCGAGCAGTACTTC.

The gene calls are TRBV6-5 and TRBJ1-2; D is perhaps TRBD1 (6 bases). Per the germline V gene, CDR1 is MNHEY and CDR2 is SVGAGI. This CDR3 has 15 amino acids. V lost 0 bases to trimming and J lost 0 bases, with 8 bases between them. The CDR3 here is CASSYSWDTNYGYTF. The CDR3 coding sequence is TGTGCCAGCAGTTACTCCTGGGACACTAACTATGGCTACACCTTC.

The chain couples TRBV30 to TRBJ1-4, with TRBD1 identical over 9 bases. CDR1 GTSNPN and CDR2 SVGIG come from the germline V gene (reference sequence). V lost 2 bases to trimming and J lost 8 bases; unmatched junction nucleotides: 6. This CDR3 is built from 14 residues. CDR3 coding DNA: TGTGCCTGGAGTAAACAGGGGGCTCGGGAAAAACTGTTTTTT. This codes for CAWSKQGAREKLFF.

The J gene is TRBJ2-2, the V gene TRBV11-3; D is perhaps TRBD2 (5 bases). Germline V gene data show CDR1 as SGHNT and CDR2 as YENEEA. CDR3 length: 15 residues. Between the trimmed V and J ends, which lost 5 bases and 1 base, there was a span of 11 bases. The CDR3 spells CASSVHRGNTGELFF. For the CDR3, the DNA is TGTGCCAGCAGCGTACATCGGGGGAACACCGGGGAGCTGTTTTTT.

The chain employs TRBV30 and TRBJ2-3; 8 bases are a match to TRBD2. CDR3 length: 13 amino acids. V lost 3 bases, J lost 3 bases, and 2 bases stayed unmatched. CDR1 is GTSNPN, CDR2 SVGIG, per germline (reference sequence). The CDR3: CAWRERGTDTQYF. The CDR3 DNA follows: TGTGCCTGGAGGGAGCGGGGGACAGATACGCAGTATTTT.

In this sample, this clone turned up once. CDR3 region: CASSQSGTGGTEAFF. In DNA form, the CDR3 reads TGCGCCAGCAGCCAATCCGGGACAGGGGGCACTGAAGCTTTCTTT. The chain is built from TRBV4-3 and TRBJ1-1, with 11 bases that match TRBD1. The CDR3 extends over 15 amino acids. Germline CDR1 is LGHNA and CDR2 is YSLEER. After removal of 2 bases from V and 4 bases from J, the junction contained 3 bases not matched to a gene.

The chain carries TRBV27 and TRBJ2-2; 7 nucleotides line up with TRBD2. The ends lost 6 bases at V and 7 bases at J; junction bases unmatched: 17. The germline gives CDR1 MNHEY, CDR2 SMNVEV (reference sequence). CDR3 size: 17 residues. The CDR3 protein is CASRTHGRRAGGGELFF. CDR3 in DNA: TGTGCCAGCAGAACTCACGGGAGGCGGGCGGGCGGCGGGGAGCTGTTTTTT.

The chain uses TRBV6-1 and TRBJ1-2, with D possibly TRBD1 on 6 matching bases. V was shortened by 9 bases and J by 0 bases, with 14 bases between the two germline ends. CDR1 is MNHNS, CDR2 SASEGT, per germline. The CDR3 spans 14 residues. CDR3 nucleotides: TGTGCCAGTAGTTGGGGGGCCTCTAACTATGGCTACACCTTC. Protein: CASSWGASNYGYTF.

The chain is built from TRBV5-5 and TRBJ1-5; 9 nucleotides agree with TRBD1. The V gene's germline CDR1 is SGHKS and CDR2 YYEKEE (reference sequence). J gave up 9 bases and V 1 base, and 11 bases lay outside the gene matches. The CDR3 length is 16 residues. Here the CDR3 DNA reads TGTGCCAGCAGCTTGACAGGGGGCGAGGGAGTTGGGCCCCAGCATTTT. Protein: CASSLTGGEGVGPQHF.

The rearrangement uses TRBV7-8 and TRBJ1-3; D is unclear. This CDR3 is built from 16 residues. Trimming left V 1 base short and J 0 bases short, with 10 bases between. Germline V gene sequence: CDR1 SGHVS, CDR2 FQNEAQ. CDR3 DNA: TGTGCCAGCAGCTTAGGACCCCCGTCCTCTGGAAACACCATATATTTT. Translated, it gives CASSLGPPSSGNTIYF.

V is TRBV5-1 and J is TRBJ1-2, with D hard to call. Per the germline V gene, CDR1 is SGHRS and CDR2 is YFSETQ. The CDR3 runs to 13 residues. Trimming removed 0 bases from V and 4 bases from J, with 7 bases in between. The CDR3 region is CASSLAGPYGYTF. The CDR3 nucleotides are TGCGCCAGCAGCTTGGCTGGGCCCTATGGCTACACCTTC.

Turning to this clone: Different DNA sequences within this sample yield the same CDR3. The V gene is TRBV19, the J gene TRBJ1-1; 8 nucleotides agree with TRBD1. V dropped 6 bases and J dropped 5; count of bases not matched to a gene: 5. The CDR3 contains 13 residues. Per the germline V gene, CDR1 is LNHDA and CDR2 is SQIVND (reference sequence). This CDR3 reads CASSTTGDTEAFF. DNA for the CDR3: TGTGCCAGTAGCACGACAGGGGATACTGAAGCTTTCTTT.

The V call is TRBV28, the J call TRBJ1-5; D unresolved. Trimming took off 6 bases at V and 4 bases at J, with 10 bases between the two ends. CDR1 and CDR2 from the germline V gene are MDHEN and SYDVKM. This CDR3 comprises 13 residues. The CDR3 DNA sequence: TGTGCCAGCAGATTGGCCCCGAATCAGCCCCAGCATTTT. Residues: CASRLAPNQPQHF. Combining the CDR3 with reference TRBV28 and TRBJ1-5 gives the whole variable domain DVKVTQSSRYLVKRTGEKVFLECVQDMDHENMFWYRQDPGLGLRLIYFSYDVKMKEKGDIPEGYSVSREKKERFSLILESASTNQTSMYLCASRLAPNQPQHFGDGTRLSIL.

The V call is TRBV19, the J call TRBJ1-2, with D unclear. V was pared by 3 bases and J by 1 base, with 12 bases between. Germline V lookup: CDR1 LNHDA, CDR2 SQIVND (reference sequence). The CDR3 is 15 residues long. CDR3: CASSISNSFNYGYTF. The DNA of the CDR3 is TGTGCCAGTAGTATTAGTAACAGCTTTAACTATGGCTACACCTTC.

The sample holds one count of this clone. V usage is TRBV7-9 and J usage is TRBJ1-6; possible D gene TRBD1, 5 bases. The germline CDR1 and CDR2 sequences are SEHNR and FQNEAQ (reference sequence). Trimming left V 3 bases short and J 0 bases short, with 12 bases between. The CDR3 is 17 residues long. CDR3 nucleotide sequence: TGTGCCAGCAGCTTTAGGAAGGGGAGCTCCTATAATTCACCCCTCCACTTT. This translates into CASSFRKGSSYNSPLHF. The full variable domain, completed using reference TRBV7-9 and TRBJ1-6, is DTGVSQNPRHKITKRGQNVTFRCDPISEHNRLYWYRQTLGQGPEFLTYFQNEAQLEKSRLLSDRFSAERPKGSFSTLEIQRTEQGDSAMYLCASSFRKGSSYNSPLHFGNGTRLTVT.

This clone has a handful of counts. The chain has TRBV25-1 and TRBJ1-4, with 9 bases lining up with TRBD1. The junction had 7 bases not matched to a gene; V was cut back by 6 bases and J by 8 bases. In germline, CDR1 is MGHDK, CDR2 SYGVNS. This CDR3 contains 14 residues. CDR3: CASRTQGAKEKLFF. The CDR3 region has the DNA TGTGCCAGCAGGACACAGGGGGCGAAAGAAAAACTGTTTTTT.

The genes are TRBV28 and TRBJ1-3; no clear D. The V end lost 4 bases, the J end lost 0 bases, and 7 bases lay between the germline ends. Per germline, CDR1 MDHEN and CDR2 SYDVKM. This CDR3 spans 14 amino acids. The CDR3 sequence: CASSSRFSGNTIYF. CDR3 coding DNA: TGTGCCAGCAGTTCCCGATTCTCTGGAAACACCATATATTTT. Full variable domain (remainder filled in from reference TRBV28 and TRBJ1-3): DVKVTQSSRYLVKRTGEKVFLECVQDMDHENMFWYRQDPGLGLRLIYFSYDVKMKEKGDIPEGYSVSREKKERFSLILESASTNQTSMYLCASSSRFSGNTIYFGEGSWLTVV.

CDR3 protein: CASSPLGPRRETQYF. The CDR3 nucleotides read TGTGCCAGCAGCCCCCTCGGACCGCGTCGGGAGACCCAGTACTTC. J is TRBJ2-5 and V is TRBV7-8; D remains unclear. The CDR3 has 15 residues. CDR1 is SGHVS, CDR2 FQNEAQ, per germline. V dropped 5 bases and J dropped 5 bases, with 18 bases sitting between them.

V gene TRBV11-2 combines with J gene TRBJ2-1, with 12 bases aligning to TRBD2. Per germline, CDR1 SGHAT and CDR2 FQNNGV. With 4 bases clipped from V and 10 bases from J, the junction kept 11 bases outside the gene matches. The CDR3 is made up of 16 amino acids. CDR3 sequence: CASSSLTSGGQGEQFF. The CDR3 nucleotides read TGTGCCAGCAGCTCCCTGACTAGCGGGGGTCAAGGGGAGCAGTTCTTC.

The genes are TRBV2 and TRBJ2-7, with TRBD2 as a possible D gene (5 bases). Germline values: CDR1 SNHLY, CDR2 FYNNEI. Trimming pared 7 bases from V and 2 bases from J, leaving 18 bases between. CDR3 length equals 15 residues. DNA of the CDR3: TGTGCCAGCAAGGGAGCTCTGGACCCCGCCTACGAGCAGTACTTC. Its protein product is CASKGALDPAYEQYF.

This clone was found once. The V call is TRBV18, the J call TRBJ2-7; D unclear. Trimming left V 3 bases short and J 0 bases short, with 9 bases between. CDR1 is KGHSH and CDR2 is LQKENI in the germline V gene. The CDR3 runs to 14 residues. The CDR3 nucleotides are TGTGCCAGCTCACCGAGCGAACTCTCCTACGAGCAGTACTTC. Amino acid sequence: CASSPSELSYEQYF.

This chain joins TRBV5-1 and TRBJ1-1; D remains ambiguous. The CDR3 length is 13 residues. Trimming pared 4 bases from V and 4 bases from J, leaving 11 bases between. Germline V CDR1 and CDR2: SGHRS, YFSETQ. In nucleotides, the CDR3 is TGCGCCAGCAGCCCAGAGGACGTCACTGAAGCTTTCTTT. Protein product: CASSPEDVTEAFF.

The gene calls are TRBV15 and TRBJ2-2; D is undetermined. CDR1 is LNHNV and CDR2 is YYDKDF in the germline V gene (reference sequence). With 1 base removed from V and 3 bases from J, the gap between germline ends came to 9 bases. The CDR3 length is 15 residues. CDR3 coding DNA: TGTGCCACCAGCAGAGTTGCAGGATACACCGGGGAGCTGTTTTTT. Protein product: CATSRVAGYTGELFF. Drawing the rest from reference TRBV15 and TRBJ2-2, the complete variable domain is DAMVIQNPRYQVTQFGKPVTLSCSQTLNHNVMYWYQQKSSQAPKLLFHYYDKDFNNEADTPDNFQSRRPNTSFCFLDIRSPGLGDTAMYLCATSRVAGYTGELFFGEGSRLTVL.

The chain employs TRBV7-2 and TRBJ1-2; 12 bases agree with TRBD1. Germline V CDR1 and CDR2: SGHTA, FQGNSA. The trim removed 1 base at V and 8 bases at J, leaving 11 bases unmatched. The length of the CDR3 is 17 residues. This chain's CDR3 is CASSLGGTGGLSEGYTF. Here the CDR3 DNA reads TGTGCCAGCAGCTTAGGTGGGACAGGGGGCTTGTCGGAAGGCTACACCTTC. The full variable domain, in which reference TRBV7-2 and TRBJ1-2 provide the parts outside the CDR3, is GAGVSQSPSNKVTEKGKDVELRCDPISGHTALYWYRQSLGQGLEFLIYFQGNSAPDKSGLPSDRFSAERTGGSVSTLTIQRTQQEDSAVYLCASSLGGTGGLSEGYTFGSGTRLTVV.

The chain uses TRBV11-2 and TRBJ2-1; a weak D match, TRBD1 (5 bases). The V gene lost 3 bases and the J gene lost 10 bases, with 16 bases spanning the gap. The CDR3 has 14 residues. Germline V CDR1 and CDR2: SGHAT, FQNNGV. CDR3 in amino acids: CASSFSAGKWEQFF. CDR3 DNA sequence: TGTGCCAGCAGCTTCTCGGCAGGGAAATGGGAGCAGTTCTTC.

The rearrangement joins TRBV7-9 to TRBJ2-1; TRBD2 aligns across 8 bases. CDR1 and CDR2 from the germline V gene are SEHNR and FQNEAQ (reference sequence). The ends lost 5 bases at V and 1 base at J; junction bases unmatched: 7. The CDR3 totals 16 residues. The CDR3: CASSLLGGVSYNEQFF. In nucleotides, the CDR3 is TGTGCCAGCAGCCTACTCGGGGGGGTTTCCTACAATGAGCAGTTCTTC. Supplemented by reference TRBV7-9 and TRBJ2-1, the full variable domain reads DTGVSQNPRHKITKRGQNVTFRCDPISEHNRLYWYRQTLGQGPEFLTYFQNEAQLEKSRLLSDRFSAERPKGSFSTLEIQRTEQGDSAMYLCASSLLGGVSYNEQFFGPGTRLTVL.

The chain has TRBV5-1 and TRBJ2-2, with TRBD1 identical over 7 bases. J lost 1 base, V lost 0 bases, and 3 bases had no gene match. CDR1 is SGHRS and CDR2 is YFSETQ in the germline V gene. The CDR3 consists of 16 residues. CDR3 sequence reads: CASSLGTGVNTGELFF. DNA for the CDR3: TGCGCCAGCAGCTTGGGGACAGGAGTGAACACCGGGGAGCTGTTTTTT.

This chain uses TRBV29-1 with TRBJ1-2; D gene ambiguous. The germline V gene has CDR1 SQVTM and CDR2 ANQGSEA. The length of the CDR3 is 13 residues. The V gene lost 0 bases and the J gene lost 6 bases, with 11 bases spanning the gap. In DNA, the CDR3 is TGCAGCGTTGAAGATTGGGTTCCCAATGGCTACACCTTC. Translation gives CSVEDWVPNGYTF. Drawing the rest from reference TRBV29-1 and TRBJ1-2, the complete variable domain is SAVISQKPSRDICQRGTSLTIQCQVDSQVTMMFWYRQQPGQSLTLIATANQGSEATYESGFVIDKFPISRPNLTFSTLTVSNMSPEDSSIYLCSVEDWVPNGYTFGSGTRLTVV.

The rearrangement uses TRBV7-3 and TRBJ2-2; D unresolved. The CDR3 is 14 amino acids. The germline V gene has CDR1 SGHTA and CDR2 FQGTGA. V lost 5 bases to trimming and J lost 0 bases, with 7 bases between them. CDR3 sequence: CASSTTANTGELFF. The CDR3 region has the DNA TGTGCCAGCAGCACGACTGCGAACACCGGGGAGCTGTTTTTT.

This clone occurred once. The chain employs TRBV5-5 and TRBJ1-5; 8 bases map to TRBD1. Germline CDR1 SGHKS, CDR2 YYEKEE (reference sequence). The V segment lost 4 bases and the J segment 7 bases; nucleotides outside the gene matches: 10. This CDR3 spans 15 amino acids. The CDR3 bases are TGTGCCAGCAGCCAGACGACAGGGGTAAACCAGCCCCAGCATTTT. It encodes CASSQTTGVNQPQHF. The entire variable domain, with the rest obtained from reference TRBV5-5 and TRBJ1-5, is as follows: DAGVTQSPTHLIKTRGQQVTLRCSPISGHKSVSWYQQVLGQGPQFIFQYYEKEERGRGNFPDRFSARQFPNYSSELNVNALLLGDSALYLCASSQTTGVNQPQHFGDGTRLSIL.

This chain joins TRBV7-9 and TRBJ1-4; D perhaps matches TRBD1 (5 bases). The ends were cut back, 4 bases at V and 4 bases at J, with 16 bases in the middle. The germline CDR1 and CDR2 sequences are SEHNR and FQNEAQ (reference sequence). The CDR3 loop spans 16 amino acids. The CDR3 coding sequence is TGTGCCAGCAGCTCAGTTCTTGGGGGACGTAATGAAAAACTGTTTTTT. Amino acid sequence: CASSSVLGGRNEKLFF.

The V call is TRBV5-1, the J call TRBJ1-3; D is possibly TRBD1 (5 bases). The ends were cut back, 0 bases at V and 9 bases at J, with 7 bases in the middle. CDR3 length: 12 residues. Germline V gene lookup returns CDR1 SGHRS and CDR2 YFSETQ. The chain's CDR3 is CASSLDGGTIYF. For the CDR3, the DNA is TGCGCCAGCAGCTTGGACGGGGGCACCATATATTTT.